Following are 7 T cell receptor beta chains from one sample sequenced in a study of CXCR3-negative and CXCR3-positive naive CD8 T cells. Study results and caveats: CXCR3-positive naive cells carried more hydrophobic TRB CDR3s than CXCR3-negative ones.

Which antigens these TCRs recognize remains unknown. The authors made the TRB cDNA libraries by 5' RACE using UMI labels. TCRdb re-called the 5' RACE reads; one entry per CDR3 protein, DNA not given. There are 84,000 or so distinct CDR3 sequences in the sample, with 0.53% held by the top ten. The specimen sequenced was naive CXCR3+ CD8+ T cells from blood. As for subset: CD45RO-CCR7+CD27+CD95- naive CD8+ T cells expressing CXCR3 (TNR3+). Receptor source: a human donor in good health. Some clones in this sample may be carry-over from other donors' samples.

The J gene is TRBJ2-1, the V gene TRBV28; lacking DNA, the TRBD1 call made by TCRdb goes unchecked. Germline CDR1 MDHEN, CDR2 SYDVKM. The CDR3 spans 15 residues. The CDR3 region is CASRSVTETYNEQFF. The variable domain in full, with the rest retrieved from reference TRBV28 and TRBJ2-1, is DVKVTQSSRYLVKRTGEKVFLECVQDMDHENMFWYRQDPGLGLRLIYFSYDVKMKEKGDIPEGYSVSREKKERFSLILESASTNQTSMYLCASRSVTETYNEQFFGPGTRLTVL.

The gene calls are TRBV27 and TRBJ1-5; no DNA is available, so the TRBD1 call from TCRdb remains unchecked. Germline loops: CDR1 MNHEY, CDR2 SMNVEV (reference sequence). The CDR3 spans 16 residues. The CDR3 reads CASSPPGTGSNQPQHF.

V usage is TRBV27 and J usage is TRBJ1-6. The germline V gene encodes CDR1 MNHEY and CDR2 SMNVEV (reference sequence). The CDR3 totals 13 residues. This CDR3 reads CASSLHGNSPLHF.

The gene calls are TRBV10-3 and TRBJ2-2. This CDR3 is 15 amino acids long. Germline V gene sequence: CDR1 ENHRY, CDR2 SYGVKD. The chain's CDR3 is CAISESREFTGELFF.

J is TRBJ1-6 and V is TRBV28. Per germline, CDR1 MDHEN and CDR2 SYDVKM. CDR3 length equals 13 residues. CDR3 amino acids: CASSDVRNSPLHF.

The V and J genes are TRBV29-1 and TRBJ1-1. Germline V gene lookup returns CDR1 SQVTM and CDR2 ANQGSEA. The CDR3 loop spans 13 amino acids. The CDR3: CSVLTVQNTEAFF. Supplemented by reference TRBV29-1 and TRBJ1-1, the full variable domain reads SAVISQKPSRDICQRGTSLTIQCQVDSQVTMMFWYRQQPGQSLTLIATANQGSEATYESGFVIDKFPISRPNLTFSTLTVSNMSPEDSSIYLCSVLTVQNTEAFFGQGTRLTVV.

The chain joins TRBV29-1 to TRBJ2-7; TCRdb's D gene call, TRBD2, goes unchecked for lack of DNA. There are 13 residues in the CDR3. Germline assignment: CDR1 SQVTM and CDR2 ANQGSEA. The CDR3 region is CSVEPESGYEQYF.